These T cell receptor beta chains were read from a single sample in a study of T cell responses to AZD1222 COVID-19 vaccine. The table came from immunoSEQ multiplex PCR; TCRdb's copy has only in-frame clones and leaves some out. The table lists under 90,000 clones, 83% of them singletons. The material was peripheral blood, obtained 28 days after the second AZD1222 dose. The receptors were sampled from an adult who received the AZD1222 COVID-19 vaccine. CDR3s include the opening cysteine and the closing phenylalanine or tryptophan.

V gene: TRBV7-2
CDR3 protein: CASSLSRARVNTEAFF

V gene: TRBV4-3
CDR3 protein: CASSHRSSMNTEAFF

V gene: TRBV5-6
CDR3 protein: CASSLGGDFRGGETQYF

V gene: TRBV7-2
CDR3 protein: CASSFTSGRVNNEQFF

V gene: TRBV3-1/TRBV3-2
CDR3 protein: CASSQDSYMNTEAFF

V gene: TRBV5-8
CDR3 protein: CASSLALQLNTGELFF

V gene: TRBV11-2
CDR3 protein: CASSPFGAGSGNTIYF

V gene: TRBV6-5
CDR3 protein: CASSYSADTEAFF

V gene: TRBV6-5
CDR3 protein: CASSYGRQDYGYTF

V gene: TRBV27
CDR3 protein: CASSSRERYEQYF

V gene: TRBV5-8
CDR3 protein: CASSLDSSNQPQHF

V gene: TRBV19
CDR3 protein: CASSIGQGNTGELFF

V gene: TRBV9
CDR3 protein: CASSVAGGQTYEQYF

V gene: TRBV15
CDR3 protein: CATSRDRGFSYEQYF

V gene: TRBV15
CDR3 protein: CATSRSTGAGANVLTF

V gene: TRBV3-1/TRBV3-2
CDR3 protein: CASRLLTGTGGGLVNTEAFF

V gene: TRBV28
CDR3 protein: CASSFGTATYEQYF

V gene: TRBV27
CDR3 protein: CASSLSYPPGSNSPLHF

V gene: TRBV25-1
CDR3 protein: CASRRGSSPEAFF

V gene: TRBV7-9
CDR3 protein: CASSWRDEQFF

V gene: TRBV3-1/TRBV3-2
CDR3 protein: CASSQGRGIVYNEQFF

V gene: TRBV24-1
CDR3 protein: CATSDAGQKETQYF